This T cell receptor (beta chain) was documented in a study of human T cells and chemical hapten exposure. Germline V gene sequence: CDR1 SGHAT, CDR2 FQNNGV. This CDR3 comprises 14 residues. The V gene lost 3 bases and the J gene lost 4 bases, with 12 bases spanning the gap. The time point denotes: patch test 3, about 24 weeks after DPC sensitization. Stated treatment: therapeutic diphenylcyclopropenone sensitization with weekly scalp DPC. TCRdb fed the RACE reads into MiXCR, producing one record per CDR3 protein. The table includes about 120,000 distinct CDR3 sequences, about 11% detected once. The material was whole blood, obtained in connection with sensitization to the hapten diphenylcyclopropenone (DPC). The TCR originated in a woman aged 45 to 65 with alopecia areata. Some clones in this sample may be carry-over from other donors' samples. The rearrangement joins TRBV11-2 to TRBJ1-1; D is possibly TRBD1 (5 bases). The CDR3 DNA is TGTGCCAGCAGCTTGGGGGGTTTGGGCACTGAAGCTTTCTTT. Translating it yields CASSLGGLGTEAFF.